This TCR beta chain emerged from a study of regulatory T cells in long-lasting Graves disease. Indicated time point: newly diagnosed GD, antithyroid drugs for less than 3 months. After RNA was extracted from PBMCs, the TCR library was made from it. This clonotype was counted at least ten times. One end of the junction is discordant with germline, which a read error may explain. With iRepertoire HTBI primers and Arm-PCR of CDR3 regions, TCR beta libraries were built. A single record per CDR3 protein comes from TCRdb applying MiXCR to the multiplex PCR reads. The sample lists about 440,000 distinct CDR3 sequences; 16% were seen once. Germline V gives CDR1 SGHAT, CDR2 FQNNGV. The CDR3 totals 15 residues. This sample was shared with a second study, whose subject was T cells in Graves' hyperthyroidism and ophthalmopathy. From that paper: RT-PCR in the first round (using the HTBI primer set) targeted the TCR CDR3.

The sample consisted of peripheral blood mononuclear cells (PBMCs), taken at new diagnosis, from a patient treated with antithyroid drugs. This TCR was sampled from a woman aged 18 to 35 with Graves disease. The chain combines TRBV11-2 with TRBJ2-1; D not certain. The CDR3 spells CASSLVSSSYNEQFF. The DNA for the CDR3 is TGCGCCAGCAGCTTGGTCTCGAGCTCCTACAATGAGCAGTTCTTC.